The text below deals with one T cell receptor (beta chain). The CDR3 is 20 amino acids. This sample was included in a study of T cell changes during pregnancy in multiple sclerosis. Using immunoSEQ multiplex PCR, the repertoire was profiled, and TCRdb retains in-frame clones only, with some absent. The sample yields 65,000 to 85,000 clones, approximately 90% seen once. This chain joins TRBV1 and TRBJ2-3; TRBD2, the table's D call, lacks a check against the DNA. TRBV1 is a recognized pseudogene. The clonotype was recovered from a female donor with multiple sclerosis, enrolled in a pregnancy study. The material sequenced was peripheral blood, taken in the second trimester of pregnancy. The CDR3 loop is CTSSQERVFSGRRKADTQYF. CDR3 nucleotides: TGCACCAGCAGCCAAGAAAGGGTCTTTAGCGGGAGGAGGAAGGCAGATACGCAGTATTTT.